This T cell receptor beta chain was captured by sequencing in a study of CD8+CD57+ T cells in acquired aplastic anemia. Overall study results and limits: Over 25 CD8+ CDR3 sequences occurred in both the patients and the controls.

The sample holds many counts of this clonotype. Its antigen is currently unknown. Sequencing was done on patients that had shown CD8+CD57+ cell expansion by flow cytometry. With 3 bases removed from V and 4 bases from J, the gap between germline ends came to 16 bases. This CDR3 comprises 16 residues. CDR1 is SGHRS and CDR2 is YFSETQ in the germline V gene. Profiling that covered TCR beta VDJ and CDR3 relied on genomic DNA as its template. TCRdb re-derived calls from the reads in MiXCR, one entry per CDR3 protein. The sample includes 200,000 to 250,000 distinct CDR3 sequences, less than 75% of them seen just once.

The specimen sequenced was sorted CD4+, CD8+, or CD8+CD57+ T cells (not recorded which) from PBMCs. This TCR was recovered from a human donor with aplastic anemia. The gene calls are TRBV5-1 and TRBJ2-2; TRBD1 is a possible D gene (6 bases). CDR3 region: CASSSQQGWVTGELFF. As DNA, the CDR3 is TGCGCCAGCAGCTCGCAACAGGGTTGGGTCACCGGGGAGCTGTTTTTT.